The entry that follows covers one T cell receptor (beta chain) sequence. Its antigen is not yet known. No clone much larger than this one lies a single base away; base qualities are absent. Libraries were built with PCR. The sample was run on an Illumina HiSeq 2500. To reduce PCR and sequencing biases, unique molecular identifiers were built into the TCR beta cDNA libraries. About 0.5 million cDNA molecules were obtained for every 1 to 10 million input T cells, so each molecule roughly corresponded to one T cell. The same protocol used for the earlier healthy control dataset was applied to prepare and sequence the patient libraries. Samples belonging to the same batch were prepared together, multiplexed and sequenced on a shared HiSeq lane. The authors processed their data as follows. Raw barcoded reads were processed with MIGEC, discarding single-read molecular identifier groups before consensus assembly and CDR3 extraction. VDJtools was used for post-analysis of the clonotype tables, with diversity normalized by down-sampling every dataset to the smallest sample size. In repertoire overlap clustering, CDR3 amino acid sequences, but not nucleotide sequences, were matched to correct batch-related cross-sample contamination. TCRdb reprocessed the public reads (quality trimming at Q25 with fastp, clone calling with MiXCR) and kept in-frame beta chains. CDR3 protein duplicates are merged, each entry listing the most common genes and DNA. Clone size and V and J calls follow TCRdb, not the original study. For this sample there are about 620,000 distinct CDR3 sequences; 40% to 50% appear just once. The top ten hold under 2% of the sample.

To demonstrate the VDJtools post-analysis software, TCR beta repertoires were profiled from the peripheral blood of more than ten young patients with multiple sclerosis. The multiple sclerosis patients were children and adolescents ranging in age from about 6 to 16 years. The sample comes from a study of post-analysis software for immune sequencing data (dated by TCRdb to about 2015). Notes on the research overall: Recorded disease courses included relapsing-remitting, secondary progressive and progressive-relapsing multiple sclerosis, with some patients lacking subtype annotation. The patient repertoires were set against eleven to twelve previously published healthy control repertoires from donors whose ages ranged from roughly 6 to 26 years. A subset of samples was prepared in parallel using single-end sample barcoding, then pooled and co-amplified after Illumina adapter ligation.

The junction carries 15 bases between V and J, which are trimmed by 5 bases and 3 bases respectively. The germline V gene supplies CDR1 SGHVS and CDR2 FNYEAQ. The CDR3 starts with the cysteine, ends with the phenylalanine, and has 15 residues. The retained sequence is limited to the CDR3, 45 bases, with the frame set at the first base. What the authors observed across the whole study: The control group was slightly older than the multiple sclerosis patient group. Significantly lower normalized Chao1 diversity was found in multiple sclerosis patients than in controls, suggesting substantial peripheral T-cell clonal expansion. Patients showed significantly higher frequencies than controls for about five TRBV segments, among them TRBV5-6, TRBV5-1 and TRBV20-1. When samples were clustered directly using the F measure, samples prepared in the same batch co-clustered strongly, which prompted a batch-effect correction.

The rearrangement combines TRBV7-6 with TRBJ2-3; TRBD2 is a possible D gene, resting on 5 matching bases. The receptor comes from a girl aged 10 to 17 with multiple sclerosis. Input material: blood. CDR3 sequence: CASSPRYEGTDTQYF. The DNA sequence is TGTGCCAGCAGCCCCCGCTACGAGGGAACAGATACGCAGTATTTT.